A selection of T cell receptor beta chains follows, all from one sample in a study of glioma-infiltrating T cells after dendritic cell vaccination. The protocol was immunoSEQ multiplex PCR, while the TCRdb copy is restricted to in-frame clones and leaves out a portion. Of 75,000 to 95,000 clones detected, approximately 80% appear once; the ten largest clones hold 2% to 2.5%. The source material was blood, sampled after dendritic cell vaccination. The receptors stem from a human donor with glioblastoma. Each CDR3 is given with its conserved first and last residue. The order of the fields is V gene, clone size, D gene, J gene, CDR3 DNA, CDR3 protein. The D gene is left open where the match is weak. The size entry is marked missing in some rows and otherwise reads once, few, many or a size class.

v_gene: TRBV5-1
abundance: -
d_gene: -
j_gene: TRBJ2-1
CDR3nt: TGCGCCAGCAGCTTGGTTGCGGGCCTTGGGTACAATGAGCAGTTCTTC
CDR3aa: CASSLVAGLGYNEQFF

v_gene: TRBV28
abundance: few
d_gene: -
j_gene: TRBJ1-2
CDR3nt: TGTGCCAGCAGCAACAGGGTTACCTATGGCTACACCTTC
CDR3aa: CASSNRVTYGYTF

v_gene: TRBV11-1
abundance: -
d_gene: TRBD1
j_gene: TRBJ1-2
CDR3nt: TGTGCCAGCAGCCCCGACAGGGGAAGCTATGGCTACACCTTC
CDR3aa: CASSPDRGSYGYTF

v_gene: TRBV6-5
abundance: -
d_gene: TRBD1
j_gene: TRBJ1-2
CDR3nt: TGTGCCAGCAGTGTTGGGGGACAGGGTTTGGATGGCTACACCTTC
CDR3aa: CASSVGGQGLDGYTF

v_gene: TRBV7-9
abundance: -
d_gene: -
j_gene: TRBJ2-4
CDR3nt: TGTGCCAGCAGCCCGAGGGGGACCAAAAACATTCAGTACTTC
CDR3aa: CASSPRGTKNIQYF

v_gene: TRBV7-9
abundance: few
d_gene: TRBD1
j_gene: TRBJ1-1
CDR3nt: TGTGCCAGCAGCTTAGCGGACAGGGAGGGGACTGAAGCTTTCTTT
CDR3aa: CASSLADREGTEAFF

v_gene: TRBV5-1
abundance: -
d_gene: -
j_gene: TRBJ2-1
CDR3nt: TGCGCCAGCAGCCCGGGGACAGCCGGGGGCGAGCAGTTCTTC
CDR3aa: CASSPGTAGGEQFF

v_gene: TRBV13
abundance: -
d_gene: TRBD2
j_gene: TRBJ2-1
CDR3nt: TGTGCCAGCACGATATGGGGGGGGTACTCCTACAATGAGCAGTTCTTC
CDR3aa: CASTIWGGYSYNEQFF

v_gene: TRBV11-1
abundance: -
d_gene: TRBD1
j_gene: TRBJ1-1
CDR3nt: TGTGCCAGCAGCTTAGGTTATCAGGGGGACACTGAAGCTTTCTTT
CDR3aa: CASSLGYQGDTEAFF

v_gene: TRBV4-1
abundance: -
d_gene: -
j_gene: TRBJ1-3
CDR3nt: TGCGCCAGCAGCCAAGATTCACAGAGAAACACCATATATTTT
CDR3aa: CASSQDSQRNTIYF

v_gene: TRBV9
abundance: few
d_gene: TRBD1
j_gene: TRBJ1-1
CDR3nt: TGTGCCAGCAGCCCCCGGGGACAGTGGGGCACTGAAGCTTTCTTT
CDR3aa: CASSPRGQWGTEAFF

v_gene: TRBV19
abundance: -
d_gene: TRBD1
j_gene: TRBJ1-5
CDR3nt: TGTGCCAGTAGTTCGCCCGGGACAGTAAATCAGCCCCAGCATTTT
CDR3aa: CASSSPGTVNQPQHF

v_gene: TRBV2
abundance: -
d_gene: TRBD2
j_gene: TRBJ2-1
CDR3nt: TGTGCCAGCAGCGTAGCGGGAGGGAGAAATGAGCAGTTCTTC
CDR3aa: CASSVAGGRNEQFF

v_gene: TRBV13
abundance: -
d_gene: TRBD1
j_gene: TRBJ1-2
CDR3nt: TGTGCCAGTTCCCCAGGGAGACAGGGGTTAGTATTGTCTGGTGGCTACACCTTC
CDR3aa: CASSPGRQGLVLSGGYTF

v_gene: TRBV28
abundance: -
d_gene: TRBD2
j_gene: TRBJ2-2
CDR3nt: TGTGCCAGCAGTTCCGGGGGGACCGGGGAGCTGTTTTTT
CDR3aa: CASSSGGTGELFF

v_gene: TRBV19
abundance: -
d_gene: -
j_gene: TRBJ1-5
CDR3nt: TGTGCCAGTAGTATAGAAGCCCAGGGGAAACAGCCCCAGCATTTT
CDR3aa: CASSIEAQGKQPQHF

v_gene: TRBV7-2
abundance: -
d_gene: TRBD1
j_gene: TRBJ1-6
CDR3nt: TGTGCCAGCAGCGCCCGGACAGGGATTGTACCCCTCCACTTT
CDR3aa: CASSARTGIVPLHF

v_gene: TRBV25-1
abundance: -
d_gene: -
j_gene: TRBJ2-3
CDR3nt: TGTGCCAGCAGTGATTCCGGAATAGGGGGAGGGGTCACAGATACGCAGTATTTT
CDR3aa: CASSDSGIGGGVTDTQYF

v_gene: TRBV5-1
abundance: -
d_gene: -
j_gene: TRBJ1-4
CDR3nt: TGCGCCAGCAGCTTGGGGGCCGACGATCGTAATGAAAAACTGTTTTTT
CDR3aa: CASSLGADDRNEKLFF

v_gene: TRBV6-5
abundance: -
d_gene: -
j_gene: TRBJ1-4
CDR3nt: TGTGCCAGCACTGGGGGGGTACAGGATGAAAAACTGTTTTTT
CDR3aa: CASTGGVQDEKLFF

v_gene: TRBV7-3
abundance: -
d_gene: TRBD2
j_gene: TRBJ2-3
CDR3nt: TGTGCCAGCAGCTCCGGACTAGCGTACACAGATACGCAGTATTTT
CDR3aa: CASSSGLAYTDTQYF

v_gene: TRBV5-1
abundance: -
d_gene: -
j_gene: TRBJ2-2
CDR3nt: TGCGCCAGCAGCTCCTCGCGGGGCGGGTCCACCGGGGAGCTGTTTTTT
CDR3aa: CASSSSRGGSTGELFF

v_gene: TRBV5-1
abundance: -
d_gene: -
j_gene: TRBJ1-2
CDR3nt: TGCGCCAGCAGCTTCTTTGTATCTGGGGGGGGGAATGGCTACACCTTC
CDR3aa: CASSFFVSGGGNGYTF

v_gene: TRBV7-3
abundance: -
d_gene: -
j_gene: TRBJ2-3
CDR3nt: TGTGCCAGCAGCTTAAGCCGCCGGCAGTTCCGAAAACGGGACTCAGATACGCAGTATTTT
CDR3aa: CASSLSRRQFRKRDSDTQYF

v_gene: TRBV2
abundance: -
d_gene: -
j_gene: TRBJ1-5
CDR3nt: TGTGCCATACGCGAAGGGAGCGAGGCTCAGCCCCAGCATTTT
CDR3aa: CAIREGSEAQPQHF

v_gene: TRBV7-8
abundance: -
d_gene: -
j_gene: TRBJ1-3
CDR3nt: TGTGCCAGCAGCCTAGGAGGGGGAACCTCTGGAAACACCATATATTTT
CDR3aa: CASSLGGGTSGNTIYF

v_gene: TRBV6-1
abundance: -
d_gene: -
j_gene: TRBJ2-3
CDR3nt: TGTGCCAGCAGTCTCCCTGGGAGAGATACGCAGTATTTT
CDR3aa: CASSLPGRDTQYF

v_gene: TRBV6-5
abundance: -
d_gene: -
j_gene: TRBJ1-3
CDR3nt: TGTGCCAGCAGTGCCCCGGGGGCTGGAAACACCATATATTTT
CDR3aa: CASSAPGAGNTIYF

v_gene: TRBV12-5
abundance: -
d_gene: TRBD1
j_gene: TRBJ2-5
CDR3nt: TGTGCTAGTGGTTCGCTAACAGGGGGCGCAGAGACCCAGTACTTC
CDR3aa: CASGSLTGGAETQYF

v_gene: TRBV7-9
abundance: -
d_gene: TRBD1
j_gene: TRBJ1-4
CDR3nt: TGTGCCAGCACCCCGACGCGCAGGGGGCGTAATGAAAAACTGTTTTTT
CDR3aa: CASTPTRRGRNEKLFF

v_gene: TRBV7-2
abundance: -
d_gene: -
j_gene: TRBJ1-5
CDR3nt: TGTGCCAGCAGCTTAGGGGGGGGAGGAGGCAATCAGCCCCAGCATTTT
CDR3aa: CASSLGGGGGNQPQHF

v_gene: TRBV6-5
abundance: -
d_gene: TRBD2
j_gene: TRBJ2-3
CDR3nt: TGTGCCAGCAGTTACTCGCGGGGGATTGCAGATACGCAGTATTTT
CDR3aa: CASSYSRGIADTQYF

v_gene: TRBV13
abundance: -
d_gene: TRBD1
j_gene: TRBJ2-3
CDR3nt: TGTGCCAGCAGCTCCCAACGGGACAGGGGGCCGGATACGCAGTATTTT
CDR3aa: CASSSQRDRGPDTQYF

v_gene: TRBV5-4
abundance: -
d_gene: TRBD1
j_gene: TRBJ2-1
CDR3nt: TGTGCCAGCAGCTCCGCCGTTGAAGGGGGCGCTGGGCCCTCGCAGTTCTTC
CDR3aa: CASSSAVEGGAGPSQFF

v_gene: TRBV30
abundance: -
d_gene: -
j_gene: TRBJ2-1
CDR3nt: TGTGCCTGGAGCGGGGATGACTACAATGAGCAGTTCTTC
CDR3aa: CAWSGDDYNEQFF

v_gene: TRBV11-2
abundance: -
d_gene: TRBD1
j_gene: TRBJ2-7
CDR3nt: TGTGCCAGCAGCTTCCTCCCGGGACAGGGTTTCCACGAGCAGTACTTC
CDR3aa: CASSFLPGQGFHEQYF

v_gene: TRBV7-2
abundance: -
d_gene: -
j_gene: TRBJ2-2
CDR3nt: TGTGCCAGCAGGGGGGCAGGGACCACCGGGGAGCTGTTTTTT
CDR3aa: CASRGAGTTGELFF

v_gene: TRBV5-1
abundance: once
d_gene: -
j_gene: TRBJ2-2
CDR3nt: TGCGCCAGCAGAGGGGTGGGGCAGATGAACACCGGGGAGCTGTTTTTT
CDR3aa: CASRGVGQMNTGELFF

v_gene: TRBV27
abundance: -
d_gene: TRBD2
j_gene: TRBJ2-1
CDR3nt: TGTGCCAGCAGACAAACCGGGACTAGCGGGGGGGCCCAGCAGTTCTTC
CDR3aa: CASRQTGTSGGAQQFF

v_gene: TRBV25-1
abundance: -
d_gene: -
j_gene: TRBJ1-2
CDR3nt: TGTGCCAGCAGTGACCAGGGACTCCTGGGAGGCTATGGCTACACCTTC
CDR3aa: CASSDQGLLGGYGYTF

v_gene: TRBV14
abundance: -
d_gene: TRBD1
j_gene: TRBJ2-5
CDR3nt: TGTGCCAGCAGCCGCACAGGGGGCCAAGAGACCCAGTACTTC
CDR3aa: CASSRTGGQETQYF

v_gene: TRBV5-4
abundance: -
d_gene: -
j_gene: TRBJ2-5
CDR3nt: TGTGCCAGCAGCCGGGACTTCGAAAAAGAGACCCAGTACTTC
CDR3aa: CASSRDFEKETQYF

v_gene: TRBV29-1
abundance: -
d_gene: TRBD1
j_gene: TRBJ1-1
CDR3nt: TGCAGCGGGAGACAGGGGATGAACACTGAAGCTTTCTTT
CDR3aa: CSGRQGMNTEAFF

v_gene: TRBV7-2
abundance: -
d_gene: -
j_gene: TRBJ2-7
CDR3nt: TGTGCCAGCAGCCTGGGAGTATCCTACGAGCAGTACTTC
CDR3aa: CASSLGVSYEQYF

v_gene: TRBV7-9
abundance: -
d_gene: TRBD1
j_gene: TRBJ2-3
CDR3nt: TGTGCCAGCAGCTTCGGACAGGGGGCTCGCACAGATACGCAGTATTTT
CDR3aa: CASSFGQGARTDTQYF

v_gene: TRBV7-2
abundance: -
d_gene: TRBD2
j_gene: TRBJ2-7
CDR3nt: TGTGCCAGCAGCTTGGGACTAGCGGGGGGGCGGGAGCAGTACTTC
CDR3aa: CASSLGLAGGREQYF

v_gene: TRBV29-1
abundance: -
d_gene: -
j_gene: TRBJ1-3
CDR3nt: TGCAGCGTTAGTGAGAACACCATATATTTT
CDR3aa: CSVSENTIYF

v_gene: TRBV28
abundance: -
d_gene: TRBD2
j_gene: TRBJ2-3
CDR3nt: TGTGCCAGCATCCCTAGCGGGAGGAGCACAGATACGCAGTATTTT
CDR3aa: CASIPSGRSTDTQYF

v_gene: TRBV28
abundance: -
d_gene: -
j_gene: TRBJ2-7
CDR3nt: TGTGCCAGCAGTTTATGGGGCTCTGGGGCTACCTACGAGCAGTACTTC
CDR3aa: CASSLWGSGATYEQYF

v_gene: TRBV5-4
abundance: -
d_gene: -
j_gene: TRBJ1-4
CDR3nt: TGTGCCAGCAGCTTGGGTGGAGGGGTGACTAATGAAAAACTGTTTTTT
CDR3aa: CASSLGGGVTNEKLFF

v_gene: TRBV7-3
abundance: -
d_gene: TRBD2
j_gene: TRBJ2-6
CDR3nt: TGTGCCAGCAGCTCACCGGGACTAGCGGGTCCGGGGGGGGCCAACGTCCTGACTTTC
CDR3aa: CASSSPGLAGPGGANVLTF

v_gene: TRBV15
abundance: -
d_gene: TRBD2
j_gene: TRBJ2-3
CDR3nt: TGTGCCACCATGTTAGGACTAGCGGAAAACACAGATACGCAGTATTTT
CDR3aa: CATMLGLAENTDTQYF

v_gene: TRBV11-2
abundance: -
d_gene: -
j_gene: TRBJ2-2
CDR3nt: TGTGCCAGCAGCTCCACCGGGAGCTTCAACACCGGGGAGCTGTTTTTT
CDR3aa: CASSSTGSFNTGELFF

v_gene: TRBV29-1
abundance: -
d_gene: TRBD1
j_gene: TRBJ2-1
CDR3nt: TGCAGCGTTCCGGGACAGGGGTTCGGGGATGAGCAGTTCTTC
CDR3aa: CSVPGQGFGDEQFF

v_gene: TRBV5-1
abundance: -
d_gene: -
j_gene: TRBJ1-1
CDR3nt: TGCGCCAGCAGTTCCGATTCGACAGTCATGAAAACTGAAGCTTTCTTT
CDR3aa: CASSSDSTVMKTEAFF

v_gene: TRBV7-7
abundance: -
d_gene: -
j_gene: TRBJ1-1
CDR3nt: TGTGCCAGCAGCCCGTTGCGGGAGGGTAGAGGGACTGAAGCTTTCTTT
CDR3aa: CASSPLREGRGTEAFF

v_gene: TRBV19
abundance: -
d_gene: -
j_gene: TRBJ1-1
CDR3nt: TGTGCCAGTAGTATAGCCAGGGGCACTGAAGCTTTCTTT
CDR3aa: CASSIARGTEAFF

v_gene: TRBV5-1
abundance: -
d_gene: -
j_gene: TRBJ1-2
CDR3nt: TGCGCCAGCACCATAGACAGTTTCTATGGCTACACCTTC
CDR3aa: CASTIDSFYGYTF

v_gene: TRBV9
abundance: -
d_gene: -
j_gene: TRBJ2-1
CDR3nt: TGTGCCAGCAGCGACCGGGGGGCGGGGGATTACAATGAGCAGTTCTTC
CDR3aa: CASSDRGAGDYNEQFF